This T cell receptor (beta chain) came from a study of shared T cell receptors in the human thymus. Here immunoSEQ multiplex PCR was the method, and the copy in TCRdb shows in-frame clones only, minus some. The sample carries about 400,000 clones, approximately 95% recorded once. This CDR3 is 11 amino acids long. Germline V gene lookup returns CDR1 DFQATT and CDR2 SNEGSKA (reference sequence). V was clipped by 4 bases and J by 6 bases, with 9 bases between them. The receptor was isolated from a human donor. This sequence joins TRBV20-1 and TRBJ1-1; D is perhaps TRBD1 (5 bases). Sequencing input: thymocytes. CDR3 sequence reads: CSATRGAEAFF. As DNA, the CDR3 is TGCAGTGCTACCCGGGGGGCTGAAGCTTTCTTT.